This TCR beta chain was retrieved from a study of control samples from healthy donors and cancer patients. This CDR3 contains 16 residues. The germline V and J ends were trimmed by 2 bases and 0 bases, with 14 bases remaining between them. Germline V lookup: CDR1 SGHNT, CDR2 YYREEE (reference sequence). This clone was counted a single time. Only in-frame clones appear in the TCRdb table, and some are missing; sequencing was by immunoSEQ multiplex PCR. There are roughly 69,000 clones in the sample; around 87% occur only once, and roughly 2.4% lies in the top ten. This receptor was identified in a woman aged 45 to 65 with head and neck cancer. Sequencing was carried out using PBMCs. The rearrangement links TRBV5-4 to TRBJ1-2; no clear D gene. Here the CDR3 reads CASSLIGTPTNYGYTF. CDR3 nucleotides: TGTGCCAGCAGCTTAATTGGCACACCTACTAACTATGGCTACACCTTC.